Below are 6 T cell receptor beta chains sequenced from a single sample in a study of blood T cell repertoires in COVID-19. Measured with immunoSEQ multiplex PCR; TCRdb has only the in-frame clones, and not every one. The sample comprises 200,000 to 300,000 clones, around 85% of which are singletons, and approximately 3.5% rests with the top ten. Sequencing was done on a sample of PBMCs or T cells enriched from blood (not recorded which). The receptors derive from a woman aged 40 to 49 with acute COVID-19.

The rearrangement joins TRBV6-6 to TRBJ2-1, with 8 bases fitting TRBD2. V trimming: 4 bases; J trimming: 10 bases; junction bases outside the gene matches: 9. The CDR3 has 14 residues. The germline V gene has CDR1 MNHNY and CDR2 SVGAGI (reference sequence). The CDR3 DNA reads TGTGCCAGCAGTTCGGGACTAGTCAAAGACGAGCAGTTCTTC. Amino acid sequence: CASSSGLVKDEQFF.

The rearrangement uses TRBV4-1 and TRBJ1-2; 7 nucleotides line up with TRBD1. Germline-derived CDR1 and CDR2 are MGHRA and YSYEKL. The junction had 7 bases not matched to a gene; V was cut back by 4 bases and J by 2 bases. The CDR3 sequence is 15 residues long. DNA of the CDR3: TGCGCCAGCAGCCCCCGGGACAGCACCAACTATGGCTACACCTTC. This gives the protein CASSPRDSTNYGYTF.

The chain carries TRBV19 and TRBJ2-7, with a tentative D call TRBD2 (7 bases). The CDR3 is made up of 17 amino acids. In germline, CDR1 is LNHDA, CDR2 SQIVND (reference sequence). V shed 4 bases and J shed 2 bases, with 21 bases lying between them. CDR3 amino acids: CASSTLGGGRDPYEQYF. CDR3 sequence (DNA): TGTGCCAGTAGTACTCTAGGGGGGGGGCGCGACCCCTACGAGCAGTACTTC.

The rearrangement links TRBV11-2 to TRBJ2-3; TRBD2 agrees at 10 bases. The CDR3 spans 18 residues. V was pared by 3 bases and J by 1 base, with 10 bases of the junction left unmatched. From germline, CDR1 is SGHAT and CDR2 FQNNGV. The CDR3 loop is CASSFTAGGMLGTDTQYF. CDR3 DNA: TGTGCCAGCAGCTTTACAGCGGGGGGGATGCTGGGCACAGATACGCAGTATTTT.

Written as DNA, the CDR3 is TGTGCCAGCAGCACACTAGCGGGAGTTCTAGGGGAGACCCAGTACTTC. It encodes CASSTLAGVLGETQYF. The chain recombines TRBV7-9 with TRBJ2-5; 11 nucleotides agree with TRBD2. There are 16 residues in the CDR3. The junction had 10 bases not matched to a gene; V was cut back by 5 bases and J by 5 bases. From germline, CDR1 is SEHNR and CDR2 FQNEAQ (reference sequence).

The J gene is TRBJ2-6, the V gene TRBV5-5; tentatively, D is TRBD1 (6 bases). With 3 bases removed from V and 0 bases from J, the gap between germline ends came to 16 bases. The CDR3 covers 18 residues. The germline CDR1 and CDR2 sequences are SGHKS and YYEKEE (reference sequence). The CDR3 is CASSSSGQISSGANVLTF. CDR3 DNA sequence: TGTGCCAGCAGCTCCTCAGGACAGATTAGCTCTGGGGCCAACGTCCTGACTTTC.